Presented here are 5 T cell receptor beta chains from one specimen sequenced in a study of breast tumors, draining lymph nodes, adjacent tissues. Using its own MiXCR run on the multiplex PCR reads, TCRdb lists one record per CDR3 protein. The profile shows under 150,000 distinct CDR3 sequences, approximately 20% of them singletons. Samples came from axillary lymph nodes draining the breast cancer. Material for sequencing was axillary lymph node tissue. These TCRs come from a female donor with breast cancer. Some clones in this sample may be carry-over from other donors' samples.

Details on this clonotype: A single base separates this from a much larger clone, so it may be a read error. Since the CDR3 does not end with the conserved phenylalanine or tryptophan, this likely comes from a read error. The V and J genes are TRBV18 and TRBJ2-5; 10 bases match TRBD1. The CDR3 runs 14 residues. After removal of 5 bases from V and 5 bases from J, the junction contained 5 bases not matched to a gene. CDR1 is KGHSH and CDR2 is LQKENI in the germline V gene. Here the CDR3 DNA reads TGTGCCAGCTCAAGAACGACAGGGGGCGAGACCCAGTACTCC. Protein product: CASSRTTGGETQYS.

This clonotype was counted between two and nine times. J is TRBJ2-5 and V is TRBV19; D is ambiguous. V was clipped by 4 bases and J by 0 bases, with 6 bases between them. CDR3 size: 13 residues. Per germline, CDR1 LNHDA and CDR2 SQIVND (reference sequence). DNA for the CDR3: TGTGCCAGTAGTAAGGGAAACCAAGAGACCCAGTACTTC. Protein: CASSKGNQETQYF.

In this sample, this clonotype turned up many times. This chain uses TRBV28 with TRBJ2-7, with 7 bases lining up with TRBD2. With V trimmed by 3 bases and J by 3 bases, 17 bases remained unmatched. The CDR3 consists of 18 residues. Germline assignment: CDR1 MDHEN and CDR2 SYDVKM. In DNA form, the CDR3 reads TGTGCCAGCAGTTTTTATGGGGTGTCTAGCGGAGTAGGCTACGAGCAGTACTTC. As protein: CASSFYGVSSGVGYEQYF.

The table lists this clonotype with many counts. The V and J genes are TRBV2 and TRBJ2-3; TRBD2 matches 7 bases. CDR1 is SNHLY and CDR2 is FYNNEI in the germline V gene. The CDR3 runs to 13 residues. With 4 bases clipped from V and 2 bases from J, the junction kept 0 bases outside the gene matches. The CDR3 sequence is CASSGLATDTQYF. The CDR3 region has the DNA TGTGCCAGCAGTGGACTAGCCACAGATACGCAGTATTTT.

The J gene is TRBJ2-1, the V gene TRBV2; the match to TRBD1 covers 7 bases. Germline V lookup: CDR1 SNHLY, CDR2 FYNNEI. Trimming took 4 bases from V and 4 from J; bases not matched to a gene: 1. The CDR3 extends over 13 amino acids. CDR3 in DNA: TGTGCCAGCAGTGGACAGGGTTACAATGAGCAGTTCTTC. This translates into CASSGQGYNEQFF.